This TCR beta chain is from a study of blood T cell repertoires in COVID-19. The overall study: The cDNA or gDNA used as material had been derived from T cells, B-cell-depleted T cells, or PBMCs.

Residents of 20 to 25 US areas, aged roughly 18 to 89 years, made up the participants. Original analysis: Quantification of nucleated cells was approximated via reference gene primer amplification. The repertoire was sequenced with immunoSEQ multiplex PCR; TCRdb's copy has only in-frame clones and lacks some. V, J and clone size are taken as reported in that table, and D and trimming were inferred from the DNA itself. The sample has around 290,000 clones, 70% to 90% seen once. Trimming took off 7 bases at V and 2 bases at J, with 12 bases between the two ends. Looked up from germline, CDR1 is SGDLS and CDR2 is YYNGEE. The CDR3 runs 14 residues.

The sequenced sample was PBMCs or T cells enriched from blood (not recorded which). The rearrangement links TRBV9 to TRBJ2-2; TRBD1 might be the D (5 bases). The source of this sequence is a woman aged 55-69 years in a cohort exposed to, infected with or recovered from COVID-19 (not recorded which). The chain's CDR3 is CASRRQQNTGELFF. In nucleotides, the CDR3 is TGTGCCAGCCGTCGACAGCAAAACACCGGGGAGCTGTTTTTT.